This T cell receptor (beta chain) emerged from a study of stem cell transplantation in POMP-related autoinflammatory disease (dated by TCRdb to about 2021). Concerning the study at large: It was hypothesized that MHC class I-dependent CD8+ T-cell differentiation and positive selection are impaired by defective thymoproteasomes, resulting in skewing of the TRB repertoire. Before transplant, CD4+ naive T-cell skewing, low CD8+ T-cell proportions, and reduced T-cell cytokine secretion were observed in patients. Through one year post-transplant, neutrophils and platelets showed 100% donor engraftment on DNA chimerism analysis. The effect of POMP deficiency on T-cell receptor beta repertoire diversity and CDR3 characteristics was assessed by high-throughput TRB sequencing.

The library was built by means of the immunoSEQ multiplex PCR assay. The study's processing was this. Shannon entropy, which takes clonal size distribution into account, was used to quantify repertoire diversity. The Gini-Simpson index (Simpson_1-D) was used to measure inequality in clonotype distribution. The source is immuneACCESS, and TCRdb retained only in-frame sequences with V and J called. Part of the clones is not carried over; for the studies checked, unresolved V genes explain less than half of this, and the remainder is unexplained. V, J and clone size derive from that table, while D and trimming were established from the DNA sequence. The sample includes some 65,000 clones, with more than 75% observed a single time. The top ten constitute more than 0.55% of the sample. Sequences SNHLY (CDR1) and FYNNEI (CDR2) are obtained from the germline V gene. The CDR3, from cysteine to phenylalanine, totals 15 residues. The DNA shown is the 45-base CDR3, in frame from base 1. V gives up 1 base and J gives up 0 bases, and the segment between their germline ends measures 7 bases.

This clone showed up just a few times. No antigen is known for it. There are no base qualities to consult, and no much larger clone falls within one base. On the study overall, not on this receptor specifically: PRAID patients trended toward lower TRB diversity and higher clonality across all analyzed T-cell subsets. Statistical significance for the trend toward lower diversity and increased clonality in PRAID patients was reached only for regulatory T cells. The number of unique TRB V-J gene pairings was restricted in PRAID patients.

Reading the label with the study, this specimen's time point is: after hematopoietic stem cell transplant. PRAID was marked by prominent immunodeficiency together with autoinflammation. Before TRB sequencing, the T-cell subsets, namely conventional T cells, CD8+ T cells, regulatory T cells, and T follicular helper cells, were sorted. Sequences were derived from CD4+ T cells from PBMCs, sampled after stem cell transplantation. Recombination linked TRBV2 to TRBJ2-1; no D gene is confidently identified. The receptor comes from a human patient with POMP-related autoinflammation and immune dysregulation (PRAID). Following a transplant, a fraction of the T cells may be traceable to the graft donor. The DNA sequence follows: TGTGCCAGCAGTGAAGGCCTTAGCTCCTACAATGAGCAGTTCTTC. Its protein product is CASSEGLSSYNEQFF.